This record looks at one TCR beta chain sequence and its context. The data belong to a study of blood T cells in healthy people across ages. A sample-barcoded 5' primer and a J-beta primer mix were used in a second PCR of roughly 6 to 11 cycles. TCRdb redid the calling of the 5' RACE reads with MiXCR, one entry per CDR3 protein. The sample has fewer than 800,000 distinct CDR3 sequences; roughly 50% are singletons. Per the germline V gene, CDR1 is GTSNPN and CDR2 is SVGIG (reference sequence). This CDR3 spans 13 amino acids. Trimming took 5 bases from V and 4 from J, leaving 11 bases between them. The material sequenced was blood. This TCR derives from a woman aged 60-70 years in good health. The chain employs TRBV30 and TRBJ2-2; D is unclear. The CDR3 spells CAWCPWSTGELFF. The CDR3 nucleotides read TGTGCCTGGTGCCCCTGGAGCACCGGGGAGCTGTTTTTT.